The clone carrying this TCR beta chain was counted many times. Antigen unknown. This entry belongs to a study of T cells in Graves' hyperthyroidism and ophthalmopathy. Study findings and constraints: Ophthalmopathy, as predicted by the model, came a median roughly 6.8 months after the prediction.

Amplification of TCR beta CDR3 regions was performed using RNA transcripts as template. Using the HTBI primer set, a first-round RT-PCR was run on the TCR CDR3. A single record per CDR3 protein comes from TCRdb applying MiXCR to the multiplex PCR reads. The table includes over 550,000 distinct CDR3 sequences, approximately 15% detected once. Diagnosis rested on symptoms, serum thyroxine and TRAb, thyroid ultrasound, and orbital computed tomography. Fresh peripheral blood, 8 to 10 ml of it, supplied the PBMCs. Germline V gene data show CDR1 as LGHDT and CDR2 as YNNKEL (reference sequence). The CDR3 totals 14 residues. Trimming removed 3 bases from V and 4 bases from J; junction bases left unmatched: 3.

The gene calls are TRBV3-1 and TRBJ2-5, with 9 bases fitting TRBD2. The source of this sequence is a woman between 18 and 29 years old with Graves' hyperthyroidism. The material sequenced was blood. The CDR3 DNA follows: TGTGCCAGCAGCCATCTAGCGGGAACAGAGACCCAGTACTTC. Translation: CASSHLAGTETQYF.